The 28 T cell receptor beta chains listed next were all sequenced from one sample in a study of CD8+CD57+ T cells in acquired aplastic anemia. An expansion of CD8+CD57+ cells by flow cytometry had been shown in patients chosen for sequencing. It was genomic DNA that served as the template for profiling TCR beta VDJ and CDR3. TCRdb reprocessed the reads via MiXCR and lists one record per CDR3 protein. This table holds around 150,000 distinct CDR3 sequences, more than 45% found once. What was sequenced was sorted CD4+, CD8+, or CD8+CD57+ T cells (not recorded which) from PBMCs. The receptors stem from a human donor with aplastic anemia.

This clonotype was picked up many times. CDR3 sequence reads: CASRAGLSGSYEQYF. For the CDR3, the DNA is TGTGCCAGCAGGGCCGGCCTTAGCGGCTCCTACGAGCAGTACTTC. The genes are TRBV12-3 or TRBV12-4 and TRBJ2-7, with a tentative D call TRBD2 (6 bases). CDR3 length equals 15 residues. V was pared by 6 bases and J by 0 bases, with 15 bases between.

Only one count was recorded for this clonotype. V and J are TRBV10-3 and TRBJ2-1; D may be TRBD1 or TRBD2 (6 bases each). This CDR3 is built from 14 residues. Germline V CDR1 and CDR2: ENHRY, SYGVKD. V lost 2 bases, J lost 6 bases, and 11 bases lay in between. The CDR3 DNA is TGTGCCATCAGTGAGGGGGGGCCTGGCAATGAGCAGTTCTTC. The encoded protein is CAISEGGPGNEQFF.

This sequence joins TRBV19 and TRBJ2-1; TRBD1 is a possible D gene (6 bases). This CDR3 region has 12 residues. V was shortened by 5 bases and J by 10 bases, with 12 bases between the two germline ends. Germline V gene data show CDR1 as LNHDA and CDR2 as SQIVND (reference sequence). CDR3 region: CASSDDRLEQFF. The CDR3 DNA reads TGTGCCAGTAGTGACGACAGGCTCGAGCAGTTCTTC.

This clonotype was seen just once. V and J are TRBV29-1 and TRBJ2-7, with D possibly TRBD2 on 6 matching bases. Looked up from germline, CDR1 is SQVTM and CDR2 is ANQGSEA. The germline V and J ends were trimmed by 4 bases and 2 bases, with 6 bases remaining between them. The CDR3 spans 11 residues. The CDR3 loop reads CSVVAAYEQYF. The DNA for the CDR3 is TGCAGCGTTGTAGCGGCCTACGAGCAGTACTTC.

As for this clonotype: This may be a read error: a much more frequent sequence differs by one nucleotide. The rearrangement joins TRBV19 to TRBJ2-6, with D uncertain. Germline-derived CDR1 and CDR2 are LNHDA and SQIVND (reference sequence). The CDR3 is 20 residues long. Trimming pared 0 bases from V and 2 bases from J, leaving 20 bases between. This CDR3 reads CASSIDLKGRLSPGANVLTF. The CDR3 DNA sequence: TGTGCCAGTAGTATAGATCTAAAAGGCAGATTAAGCCCTGGGGCCAACGTCCTGACTTTC.

This chain joins TRBV7-2 and TRBJ2-3, with a tentative D call TRBD1 (5 bases). This CDR3 has 11 amino acids. Germline V gene lookup returns CDR1 SGHTA and CDR2 FQGNSA. V lost 4 bases, J lost 9 bases, and 8 bases lay in between. The CDR3 DNA reads as TGTGCCAGCAGCTCCAGGGTAACGCAGTATTTT. This encodes CASSSRVTQYF.

This rearrangement joins TRBV24-1 to TRBJ2-3; either TRBD1 or TRBD2 may fit D (5 bases each). Germline V gives CDR1 KGHDR, CDR2 SFDVKD. The ends were cut back, 4 bases at V and 2 bases at J, with 12 bases in the middle. This CDR3 has 15 amino acids. The CDR3 DNA follows: TGTGCCACCAGTGACCCCGGGGCAAACACAGATACGCAGTATTTT. It specifies CATSDPGANTDTQYF.

This clonotype occurred many times. The chain employs TRBV7-9 and TRBJ1-1, with 7 bases aligning to TRBD1. The CDR3 consists of 18 residues. Unmatched junction bases numbered 16, after V lost 5 bases and J lost 1 base. CDR1 SEHNR and CDR2 FQNEAQ come from the germline V gene (reference sequence). CDR3 coding DNA: TGTGCCAGCAGCCCTGAGGGGGCGATCACCGGGCGGAACACTGAAGCTTTCTTT. The encoded protein is CASSPEGAITGRNTEAFF.

This clonotype was picked up many times. J is TRBJ2-3 and V is TRBV7-9; D possibly matches TRBD1 or TRBD2 (6 bases each). This CDR3 is built from 13 residues. Per the germline V gene, CDR1 is SEHNR and CDR2 is FQNEAQ (reference sequence). V lost 6 bases to trimming and J lost 3 bases, with 10 bases between them. CDR3 DNA sequence: TGTGCCAGCAGTCTAGGGGGGACAGATACGCAGTATTTT. Amino acid sequence: CASSLGGTDTQYF.

The chain employs TRBV10-3 and TRBJ2-7; 7 bases are a match to TRBD1. The germline V gene encodes CDR1 ENHRY and CDR2 SYGVKD. The CDR3 is 13 residues long. The V and J ends lost 7 bases and 3 bases, in that order; junction bases with no gene match: 6. The DNA for the CDR3 is TGTGCCATCAAAGACAGGGCCCTCTACGAGCAGTACTTC. This sequence encodes CAIKDRALYEQYF.

The V call is TRBV10-3, the J call TRBJ1-5, with D tentatively TRBD1 (5 bases). The CDR3 has 16 amino acids. In germline, CDR1 is ENHRY, CDR2 SYGVKD. The V end lost 0 bases, the J end lost 5 bases, and 14 bases lay between the germline ends. CDR3 in amino acids: CAISESTGLGDQPQHF. Written as DNA, the CDR3 is TGTGCCATCAGTGAGTCGACTGGACTAGGGGATCAGCCCCAGCATTTT.

J is TRBJ2-1 and V is TRBV3-1; 9 bases fit TRBD1. The CDR3 loop spans 15 amino acids. The germline V gene has CDR1 LGHDT and CDR2 YNNKEL (reference sequence). V lost 4 bases to trimming and J lost 5 bases; unmatched junction nucleotides: 6. The CDR3 sequence is CASSPRGTGNNEQFF. The CDR3 DNA is TGTGCCAGCAGCCCCCGAGGGACAGGGAACAATGAGCAGTTCTTC.

Many counts were recorded for this clonotype. The chain combines TRBV5-1 with TRBJ2-1; no clear D. CDR1 is SGHRS and CDR2 is YFSETQ in the germline V gene. CDR3 length: 15 amino acids. V shed 2 bases and J shed 0 bases, with 9 bases lying between them. CDR3 protein: CASSLGSSSYNEQFF. CDR3 bases: TGCGCCAGCAGCTTAGGATCATCCTCCTACAATGAGCAGTTCTTC.

Only one count was recorded for this clonotype. A much larger clone is a single base away; this may be a read error. The chain carries TRBV2 and TRBJ2-1; D perhaps matches TRBD2 (9 bases). V gave up 10 bases and J gave up 0 bases, with 22 bases separating them. The CDR3 has 17 residues. Germline V gives CDR1 SNHLY, CDR2 FYNNEI. CDR3 coding DNA: TGTGCCAACAGGGGGGGTAGCGGGGGAAGCTCCTACAATGAGCAGTTCTTC. It codes for CANRGGSGGSSYNEQFF.

Remarks on this clonotype: Without the conserved terminal phenylalanine or tryptophan, this CDR3 likely stems from a read error. This chain uses TRBV4-2 with TRBJ2-1; TRBD2 matches at 13 bases. The CDR3 contains 15 residues. Germline trimming cut 5 bases from V and 2 bases from J; bases unmatched to any gene: 0. Germline lookup yields CDR1 LGHNA and CDR2 YNFKEQ. The CDR3 coding sequence is TGTGCCAGCAGCGGGACTAGCGGGGCCTACAATGAGCAGTTCTTA. Translated: CASSGTSGAYNEQFL.

The V gene is TRBV10-3, the J gene TRBJ2-7, with TRBD2 matching 8 bases. J was trimmed by 6 bases and V by 6 bases; bases with no gene match: 13. Germline CDR1 ENHRY, CDR2 SYGVKD. This CDR3 spans 15 amino acids. CDR3 DNA sequence: TGTGCCATCAGAAAGACTAGCGCGGCCTCTTCCGAGCAGTACTTC. It translates to CAIRKTSAASSEQYF.

The V call is TRBV7-9, the J call TRBJ2-1; no definite D call. Per germline, CDR1 SEHNR and CDR2 FQNEAQ (reference sequence). The CDR3 spans 11 residues. CDR3 sequence (DNA): TGTGTCATAGGGCCCTACAATGAGCAGTTCTTC. Translating gives CVIGPYNEQFF.

This clonotype has a handful of counts. V is TRBV19 and J is TRBJ2-5, with D perhaps given as TRBD1 or TRBD2 (5 bases each). Trimming took 6 bases from V and 2 from J, leaving 13 bases between them. Looked up from germline, CDR1 is LNHDA and CDR2 is SQIVND (reference sequence). The CDR3 extends over 14 amino acids. The CDR3 region is CASSEGRRQETQYF. DNA of the CDR3: TGTGCCAGTAGCGAGGGACGGCGACAAGAGACCCAGTACTTC. The variable domain in full, completed from reference TRBV19 and TRBJ2-5, reads DGGITQSPKYLFRKEGQNVTLSCEQNLNHDAMYWYRQDPGQGLRLIYYSQIVNDFQKGDIAEGYSVSREKKESFPLTVTSAQKNPTAFYLCASSEGRRQETQYFGPGTRLLVL.

J is TRBJ1-5 and V is TRBV24-1; D is uncertain. There are 14 residues in the CDR3. From germline, CDR1 is KGHDR and CDR2 SFDVKD. V gave up 5 bases and J gave up 6 bases, with 13 bases separating them. The CDR3 protein is CATSVNGASQPQHF. In DNA, the CDR3 is TGTGCCACCAGTGTAAATGGCGCAAGTCAGCCCCAGCATTTT.

The V gene is TRBV7-2, the J gene TRBJ1-1; D is unresolved. CDR1 is SGHTA and CDR2 is FQGNSA in the germline V gene. Trimming took 5 bases from V and 2 from J, leaving 9 bases between them. The CDR3 runs 13 residues. The CDR3 nucleotides are TGTGCCAGCAGCGCCACACGAAACACTGAAGCTTTCTTT. It yields the protein CASSATRNTEAFF.

The rearrangement uses TRBV7-3 and TRBJ1-3; unclear D gene. V lost 3 bases and J lost 10, with 25 bases in between. CDR3 length: 17 amino acids. Germline CDR1 SGHTA, CDR2 FQGTGA. CDR3 nucleotide sequence: TGTGCCAGCAGCTTGAATAGCGGCTCGTGGGGAGCTGTGACCATATATTTT. The encoded protein is CASSLNSGSWGAVTIYF.

The chain employs TRBV7-6 and TRBJ2-7; 14 bases map to TRBD2. V was pared by 3 bases and J by 4 bases, with 14 bases of the junction left unmatched. The germline CDR1 and CDR2 sequences are SGHVS and FNYEAQ. The CDR3 consists of 19 residues. The chain's CDR3 is CASSLRGTSGSGELYEQYF. In DNA, the CDR3 is TGTGCCAGCAGCTTGAGGGGGACTAGCGGGAGTGGGGAGTTGTACGAGCAGTACTTC.

The J gene is TRBJ2-5, the V gene TRBV25-1; D is unclear. Germline V gives CDR1 MGHDK, CDR2 SYGVNS. V gave up 0 bases and J gave up 4 bases, with 9 bases separating them. This CDR3 contains 14 residues. The CDR3 loop is CASSEYGRGETQYF. The DNA for the CDR3 is TGTGCCAGCAGTGAATATGGGCGAGGAGAGACCCAGTACTTC. The whole variable domain, remainder taken from reference TRBV25-1 and TRBJ2-5, is EADIYQTPRYLVIGTGKKITLECSQTMGHDKMYWYQQDPGMELHLIHYSYGVNSTEKGDLSSESTVSRIRTEHFPLTLESARPSHTSQYLCASSEYGRGETQYFGPGTRLLVL.

V usage is TRBV7-3 and J usage is TRBJ1-2, with TRBD1 as a possible D gene (5 bases). This CDR3 comprises 18 residues. Trimming took 3 bases from V and 8 from J, leaving 28 bases between them. CDR1 and CDR2 (germline): SGHTA, FQGTGA. CDR3 protein: CASSFAGPGQGGQGGYTF. In nucleotides, the CDR3 is TGTGCCAGCAGCTTCGCCGGGCCGGGGCAGGGAGGGCAGGGAGGCTACACCTTC.

CDR3 nucleotides: TGTGCCAGCAGCATGGGGGGACTTAACTCCTACGAGCAGTACTTC. Protein sequence: CASSMGGLNSYEQYF. This chain joins TRBV11-2 and TRBJ2-7; a possible D gene is TRBD2 (6 bases). Trimming removed 5 bases from V and 0 bases from J, with 14 bases in between. In germline, CDR1 is SGHAT, CDR2 FQNNGV. This CDR3 region has 15 residues.

A remark on this clonotype: At one of its ends the junction is not consistent with the germline gene, which may arise from a read error. The chain has TRBV7-2 and TRBJ2-2; D possibly corresponds to TRBD2 (6 bases). Germline V gene sequence: CDR1 SGHTA, CDR2 FQGNSA. This CDR3 spans 10 amino acids. This CDR3 is CASSHGGLFF. CDR3 DNA sequence: TGTGCCAGCAGTCACGGGGGGCTGTTTTTT.

This clonotype was seen ten or more times. The chain combines TRBV10-3 with TRBJ2-5; D call uncertain. This CDR3 contains 16 residues. V lost 0 bases and J lost 1, with 12 bases in between. Per the germline V gene, CDR1 is ENHRY and CDR2 is SYGVKD. CDR3 coding DNA: TGTGCCATCAGTGAGTCCTCACGGAGCGCCCAAGAGACCCAGTACTTC. Amino acid sequence: CAISESSRSAQETQYF.

As for this clonotype: A read error may be the cause here, since a much bigger clone is one base away. The chain uses TRBV5-8 and TRBJ2-3, with 8 bases identical to TRBD2. This CDR3 contains 13 residues. Germline values: CDR1 SGHTS, CDR2 YDEGEE. The CDR3 protein is CASSLQAGDRQYF. The CDR3 nucleotides read TGTGCCAGCAGCTTGCAAGCGGGGGATAGGCAGTATTTT. Drawing the rest from reference TRBV5-8 and TRBJ2-3, the complete variable domain is EAGVTQSPTHLIKTRGQQATLRCSPISGHTSVYWYQQALGLGLQFLLWYDEGEERNRGNFPPRFSGRQFPNYSSELNVNALELEDSALYLCASSLQAGDRQYFGPGTRLTVL.